This is a list of T cell receptor beta chains from one sample in a study of human T cells and chemical hapten exposure. Using its own MiXCR run on the RACE reads, TCRdb lists one record per CDR3 protein. This sample yields about 37,000 distinct CDR3 sequences, of which approximately 6.3% are seen a single time; roughly 9.2% belongs to the top ten. The input for sequencing was whole blood, taken in connection with sensitization to the hapten diphenylcyclopropenone (DPC). Every receptor here comes from a woman aged 25 to 45 with alopecia areata. Some clones in this sample may be carry-over from other donors' samples. The CDR3 runs from the conserved cysteine through the conserved F or W. Fields, in order: CDR3 protein, CDR3 DNA, clone size, D gene, J gene, CDR3 length, V gene. The D gene is left open where the match is weak. Not every row has a clone size; where given, it reads once, few, many or a size class.

CDR3aa: CASSVALMRRSSGNTIYF; CDR3nt: TGTGCCAGCAGTGTGGCCCTCATGAGACGGAGCTCTGGAAACACCATATATTTT; abundance: many; d_gene: .; j_gene: TRBJ1-3; len: 18; v_gene: TRBV28
CDR3aa: CASSWGTLKETQYF; CDR3nt: TGTGCCAGCAGTTGGGGGACACTAAAAGAGACCCAGTACTTC; abundance: .; d_gene: .; j_gene: TRBJ2-5; len: 14; v_gene: TRBV28
CDR3aa: CASSQAGTGGGTQYF; CDR3nt: TGTGCCAGCAGCCAAGCCGGGACAGGGGGAGGGACCCAGTACTTC; abundance: .; d_gene: TRBD1; j_gene: TRBJ2-5; len: 15; v_gene: TRBV3-1
CDR3aa: CASSEQGETQYF; CDR3nt: TGTGCCAGCAGTGAACAGGGGGAGACCCAGTACTTC; abundance: many; d_gene: .; j_gene: TRBJ2-5; len: 12; v_gene: TRBV25-1
CDR3aa: CSVDGPSSYNEQFF; CDR3nt: TGCAGCGTTGACGGGCCCAGCTCCTACAATGAGCAGTTCTTC; abundance: .; d_gene: .; j_gene: TRBJ2-1; len: 14; v_gene: TRBV29-1
CDR3aa: CASSLGPNRGNTEAFF; CDR3nt: TGTGCCAGCAGCTTAGGCCCAAACAGGGGGAACACTGAAGCTTTCTTT; abundance: few; d_gene: TRBD1; j_gene: TRBJ1-1; len: 16; v_gene: TRBV7-2
CDR3aa: CASSSPARRGTQYF; CDR3nt: TGTGCCAGCAGCTCCCCCGCTCGACGGGGGACCCAGTACTTC; abundance: .; d_gene: .; j_gene: TRBJ2-5; len: 14; v_gene: TRBV6-2/TRBV6-3
CDR3aa: CASSQTDTQYF; CDR3nt: TGTGCCAGCAGCCAAACGGATACGCAGTATTTT; abundance: medium-sized; d_gene: .; j_gene: TRBJ2-3; len: 11; v_gene: TRBV7-9
CDR3aa: CASSLGPERAKNIQYF; CDR3nt: TGTGCCAGCAGCTTAGGGCCAGAGCGAGCCAAAAACATTCAGTACTTC; abundance: .; d_gene: .; j_gene: TRBJ2-4; len: 16; v_gene: TRBV7-2
CDR3aa: CASSLNPSYEQYF; CDR3nt: TGTGCCAGCAGCTTAAACCCCAGCTACGAGCAGTACTTC; abundance: few; d_gene: .; j_gene: TRBJ2-7; len: 13; v_gene: TRBV7-2
CDR3aa: CASSWTETYEQYF; CDR3nt: TGTGCCAGCAGCTGGACCGAGACCTACGAGCAGTACTTC; abundance: .; d_gene: .; j_gene: TRBJ2-7; len: 13; v_gene: TRBV12-3/TRBV12-4
CDR3aa: CSAQGVAGANVLTF; CDR3nt: TGCAGTGCTCAGGGGGTGGCAGGGGCCAACGTCCTGACTTTC; abundance: many; d_gene: TRBD1; j_gene: TRBJ2-6; len: 14; v_gene: TRBV20-1
CDR3aa: CASSLSAGGAGSTDTQYF; CDR3nt: TGTGCCAGCAGCTTATCCGCTGGGGGGGCGGGTAGCACAGATACGCAGTATTTT; abundance: many; d_gene: .; j_gene: TRBJ2-3; len: 18; v_gene: TRBV7-2
CDR3aa: CASRMGGGYNSPLHF; CDR3nt: TGTGCCAGCAGGATGGGGGGGGGCTATAATTCACCCCTCCACTTT; abundance: many; d_gene: .; j_gene: TRBJ1-6; len: 15; v_gene: TRBV7-2
CDR3aa: CASSGEVDTQYF; CDR3nt: TGTGCCAGCAGTGGGGAGGTGGATACGCAGTATTTT; abundance: medium-sized; d_gene: .; j_gene: TRBJ2-3; len: 12; v_gene: TRBV28
CDR3aa: CASSVDRGGRTGELFF; CDR3nt: TGTGCCAGCAGCGTAGATAGAGGGGGACGGACCGGGGAGCTGTTTTTT; abundance: many; d_gene: .; j_gene: TRBJ2-2; len: 16; v_gene: TRBV9
CDR3aa: CASSSDRQGNQPQHF; CDR3nt: TGTGCCAGCAGCTCAGATAGACAGGGGAATCAGCCCCAGCATTTT; abundance: many; d_gene: TRBD1; j_gene: TRBJ1-5; len: 15; v_gene: TRBV7-9
CDR3aa: CAISVGGTHEQYF; CDR3nt: TGTGCCATCAGTGTTGGGGGCACCCACGAGCAGTACTTC; abundance: few; d_gene: .; j_gene: TRBJ2-7; len: 13; v_gene: TRBV10-3
CDR3aa: CASSYRGMGNQPQHF; CDR3nt: TGTGCCAGCAGTTACAGAGGAATGGGGAATCAGCCCCAGCATTTT; abundance: .; d_gene: .; j_gene: TRBJ1-5; len: 15; v_gene: TRBV6-2/TRBV6-3
CDR3aa: CASSQGSVAFF; CDR3nt: TGCGCCAGCAGCCAAGGGTCAGTTGCTTTCTTT; abundance: .; d_gene: .; j_gene: TRBJ1-1; len: 11; v_gene: TRBV4-1
CDR3aa: CSALRQGLGDGRQPQHF; CDR3nt: TGCAGTGCGTTGAGACAGGGGCTCGGGGATGGTAGGCAGCCCCAGCATTTT; abundance: many; d_gene: TRBD1; j_gene: TRBJ1-5; len: 17; v_gene: TRBV20-1
CDR3aa: CSVGRQTETQYF; CDR3nt: TGCAGCGTTGGTCGGCAGACGGAGACCCAGTACTTC; abundance: few; d_gene: .; j_gene: TRBJ2-5; len: 12; v_gene: TRBV29-1
CDR3aa: CASSPGPFYNEQFF; CDR3nt: TGTGCCAGCAGCCCGGGACCCTTCTACAATGAGCAGTTCTTC; abundance: many; d_gene: .; j_gene: TRBJ2-1; len: 14; v_gene: TRBV2
CDR3aa: CSAMTLGGELFF; CDR3nt: TGCAGCGCCATGACTCTAGGCGGGGAGCTGTTTTTT; abundance: many; d_gene: .; j_gene: TRBJ2-2; len: 12; v_gene: TRBV29-1
CDR3aa: CASSHEGTAEQYF; CDR3nt: TGCGCCAGCAGCCACGAGGGGACAGCCGAGCAGTACTTC; abundance: medium-sized; d_gene: TRBD1; j_gene: TRBJ2-7; len: 13; v_gene: TRBV4-3
CDR3aa: CASSLLQYSRSSYNSPLHF; CDR3nt: TGTGCCAGCAGCTTGTTGCAGTACAGTCGATCATCCTATAATTCACCCCTCCACTTT; abundance: many; d_gene: .; j_gene: TRBJ1-6; len: 19; v_gene: TRBV5-5
CDR3aa: CSATRGAAAKNIQYF; CDR3nt: TGCAGTGCCACCCGCGGGGCAGCGGCCAAAAACATTCAGTACTTC; abundance: many; d_gene: .; j_gene: TRBJ2-4; len: 15; v_gene: TRBV20-1
CDR3aa: CASSERDSSYEQYF; CDR3nt: TGTGCCAGCAGTGAAAGGGACTCCTCCTACGAGCAGTACTTC; abundance: many; d_gene: .; j_gene: TRBJ2-7; len: 14; v_gene: TRBV2
CDR3aa: CASSLVAAGLGTDTQYF; CDR3nt: TGTGCCAGCAGCTTAGTAGCGGCGGGCCTTGGCACAGATACGCAGTATTTT; abundance: few; d_gene: .; j_gene: TRBJ2-3; len: 17; v_gene: TRBV7-2
CDR3aa: CASSQARGRGQPQHF; CDR3nt: TGTGCCAGCAGCCAGGCCAGGGGCCGGGGTCAGCCCCAGCATTTT; abundance: many; d_gene: .; j_gene: TRBJ1-5; len: 15; v_gene: TRBV3-1
CDR3aa: CSAWGDGGPSSYNEQFF; CDR3nt: TGCAGTGCTTGGGGGGACGGGGGCCCTAGCTCCTACAATGAGCAGTTCTTC; abundance: many; d_gene: .; j_gene: TRBJ2-1; len: 17; v_gene: TRBV20-1
CDR3aa: CSVETQGAGGYTF; CDR3nt: TGCAGCGTTGAGACACAGGGGGCGGGCGGCTACACCTTC; abundance: few; d_gene: TRBD1; j_gene: TRBJ1-2; len: 13; v_gene: TRBV29-1
CDR3aa: CASSFSAGDYEQYF; CDR3nt: TGCGCCAGCAGCTTCTCGGCAGGGGACTACGAGCAGTACTTC; abundance: medium-sized; d_gene: .; j_gene: TRBJ2-7; len: 14; v_gene: TRBV5-1
CDR3aa: CSARVAEGGTDTQYF; CDR3nt: TGCAGTGCTAGAGTGGCTGAAGGGGGCACAGATACGCAGTATTTT; abundance: few; d_gene: .; j_gene: TRBJ2-3; len: 15; v_gene: TRBV20-1
CDR3aa: CASSLAGGAHNEQFF; CDR3nt: TGTGCCAGCAGTTTAGCAGGGGGCGCCCACAATGAGCAGTTCTTC; abundance: few; d_gene: TRBD1; j_gene: TRBJ2-1; len: 15; v_gene: TRBV12-3/TRBV12-4
CDR3aa: CASSVGGAAFF; CDR3nt: TGTGCCAGCAGTGTGGGGGGGGCGGCTTTCTTT; abundance: .; d_gene: .; j_gene: TRBJ1-1; len: 11; v_gene: TRBV25-1
CDR3aa: CASRDRPSGANVLTF; CDR3nt: TGTGCCAGCAGAGACCGGCCCTCTGGGGCCAACGTCCTGACTTTC; abundance: .; d_gene: .; j_gene: TRBJ2-6; len: 15; v_gene: TRBV6-2/TRBV6-3
CDR3aa: CASTSTGVQPQHF; CDR3nt: TGTGCCAGCACCTCCACAGGGGTTCAGCCCCAGCATTTT; abundance: many; d_gene: TRBD1; j_gene: TRBJ1-5; len: 13; v_gene: TRBV12-3/TRBV12-4
CDR3aa: CASSPPRDTYEQYF; CDR3nt: TGTGCCAGCAGCCCCCCGCGGGATACCTACGAGCAGTACTTC; abundance: .; d_gene: .; j_gene: TRBJ2-7; len: 14; v_gene: TRBV3-1
CDR3aa: CASSYDRDTQYF; CDR3nt: TGTGCCAGCAGCTATGACAGGGATACGCAGTATTTT; abundance: .; d_gene: .; j_gene: TRBJ2-3; len: 12; v_gene: TRBV6-2/TRBV6-3
CDR3aa: CASSSADRGPQDTQYF; CDR3nt: TGTGCCAGCAGCTCTGCGGACAGGGGGCCGCAGGATACGCAGTATTTT; abundance: many; d_gene: TRBD1; j_gene: TRBJ2-3; len: 16; v_gene: TRBV7-9
CDR3aa: CASSYSTSYQETQYF; CDR3nt: TGTGCCAGCAGTTACTCGACCTCGTACCAAGAGACCCAGTACTTC; abundance: many; d_gene: .; j_gene: TRBJ2-5; len: 15; v_gene: TRBV6-6
CDR3aa: CASSSRGDSYEQYF; CDR3nt: TGTGCCAGCAGTAGCAGGGGGGACTCCTACGAGCAGTACTTC; abundance: many; d_gene: .; j_gene: TRBJ2-7; len: 14; v_gene: TRBV28